This T cell receptor beta chain is from a study of blood T cell repertoires in COVID-19. On the study more broadly: The United States, Italy and Spain were the sources of the acute and convalescent COVID-19 samples. The analysed material was cDNA or gDNA that came from T cells, B-cell-depleted T cells, or PBMCs.

As originally analysed: Amplifying reference gene primers gave estimates of nucleated cell counts. Assay used: immunoSEQ multiplex PCR; TCRdb lists only in-frame clones, some missing. V and J calls and clone size are copied from that table; D and trimming were computed from the DNA. Among 250,000 to 350,000 clones listed, around four fifths were seen once. V gave up 0 bases and J gave up 3 bases, with 11 bases separating them. CDR3 length: 14 amino acids. The germline V gene encodes CDR1 GTSNPN and CDR2 SVGIG (reference sequence). The material sequenced was peripheral blood. The sequence was collected from a woman between 50 and 59 years old with acute or convalescent COVID-19. This sequence joins TRBV30 and TRBJ1-2; perhaps TRBD1 as D (6 bases). The CDR3 sequence is CAWSVEGEYYGYTF. CDR3 bases: TGTGCCTGGAGTGTTGAGGGGGAATACTATGGCTACACCTTC. Full variable domain (missing parts from reference TRBV30 and TRBJ1-2): SQTIHQWPATLVQPVGSPLSLECTVEGTSNPNLYWYRQAAGRGLQLLFYSVGIGQISSEVPQNLSASRPQDRQFILSSKKLLLSDSGFYLCAWSVEGEYYGYTFGSGTRLTVV.